The T cell receptor (beta chain) under discussion was sequenced for a study of neurological immune-mediated disorders. Study outcomes and limitations: The greatest TCR clonal expansion occurred in HTLV-1-associated myelopathy and the least in multiple sclerosis, which fell below healthy controls.

With 10-nucleotide random UMIs, 5'RACE was used to make the cDNA. TCRdb re-analysed the 5' RACE reads in MiXCR, keeping a single row per CDR3 protein. This table holds some 80,000 distinct CDR3 sequences, around 6% found once. Time point indicated: longitudinal time-point 2. Germline CDR1 and CDR2: LNHNV and YYDKDF (reference sequence). The CDR3 length is 18 residues. V shed 7 bases and J shed 0 bases, with 19 bases lying between them. In its sample, this clonotype was seen many times. Antigen specificity is unknown. This TCR was recovered from an older woman with multiple sclerosis. The rearrangement joins TRBV15 to TRBJ2-6, with D perhaps assigned TRBD1 or TRBD2 (5 bases each). Material for sequencing was PBMCs. CDR3 protein: CATNPGNWGSSGANVLTF. The CDR3 DNA sequence: TGTGCCACCAATCCCGGGAATTGGGGGAGCTCTGGGGCCAACGTCCTGACTTTC.